The clone carrying this TCR beta chain turned up a few times. These data originate in a study of blood T cells in healthy people across ages. Study context: Every two T cells gave about one barcoded beta molecule via template switching.

Germline V gene lookup returns CDR1 ENHRY and CDR2 SYGVKD. The CDR3 sequence is 16 residues long. V gave up 1 base and J gave up 5 bases; unmatched junction bases: 10. It was with a sample-barcoded 5' primer and a J-beta primer mix that a second PCR of roughly 7 to 11 cycles was run. Each cDNA molecule carried a tag from a template-switch adaptor that contained 12 random nucleotides. TCRdb re-analysed the 5' RACE reads in MiXCR, keeping a single row per CDR3 protein. The sample lists under 800,000 distinct CDR3 sequences, around 40% occurring once. This TCR came from a woman in her fifties or sixties in good health. Sequenced material: blood. This chain links TRBV10-3 with TRBJ2-5; 7 nucleotides match TRBD2. The CDR3 DNA reads TGTGCCATCAGTGAGTTGTTCGGACTAGGCCCCGAGACCCAGTACTTC. Its protein is CAISELFGLGPETQYF.